This T cell receptor (beta chain) was recovered during a study of CD4 T cells in relation to SARS-CoV-2 and coronaviruses. CD4+ T cells from unexposed donors were obtained before the COVID-19 pandemic (2011-2018). After around nine days of culture, CD4+ T cells were isolated. About this clone: The antigen remains undetermined.

Produced via immunoSEQ multiplex PCR; TCRdb's table is partial and in-frame only. The sample carries about 22,000 clones, over 65% recorded once. The CDR3 contains 13 residues. J was trimmed by 2 bases and V by 4 bases; bases with no gene match: 1. The germline CDR1 and CDR2 sequences are SEHNR and FQNEAQ (reference sequence). The sample comprised CD4+ T cells from PBMCs, cultured in vitro. The clonotype was recovered from a human donor in good health. V gene TRBV7-9 combines with J gene TRBJ1-2, with 7 bases identical to TRBD1. CDR3 bases: TGTGCCAGCAGCTCGACAGGGAACTATGGCTACACCTTC. Its protein is CASSSTGNYGYTF.